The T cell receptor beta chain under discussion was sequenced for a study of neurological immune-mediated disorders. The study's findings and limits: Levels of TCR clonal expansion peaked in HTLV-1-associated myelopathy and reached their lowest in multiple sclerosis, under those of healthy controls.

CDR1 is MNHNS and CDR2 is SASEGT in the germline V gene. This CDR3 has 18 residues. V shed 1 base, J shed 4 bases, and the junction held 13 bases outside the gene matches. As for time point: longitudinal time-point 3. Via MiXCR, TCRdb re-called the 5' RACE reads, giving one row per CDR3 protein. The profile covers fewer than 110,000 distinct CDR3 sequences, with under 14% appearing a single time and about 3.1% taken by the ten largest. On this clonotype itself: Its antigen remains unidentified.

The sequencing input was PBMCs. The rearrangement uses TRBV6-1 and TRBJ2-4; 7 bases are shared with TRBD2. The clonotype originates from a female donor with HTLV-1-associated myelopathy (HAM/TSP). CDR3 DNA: TGTGCCAGCAGTGAAGGGGGAGGGGCCAAGGAAATAAAAAACATTCAGTACTTC. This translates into CASSEGGGAKEIKNIQYF.